Each of the 20 T cell receptor beta chains below was sequenced from the same sample in a study of siplizumab effects on memory and regulatory T cells. Libraries were prepared by immunoSEQ multiplex PCR; TCRdb keeps only in-frame clonotypes and omits some of them. This table holds some 56,000 clones, 95% to 98% found once. The sequencing input was naive CD8+ T cells sorted from blood. The source is a human donor in good health.

CDR3 sequence reads: CSVENRVTAEQFF. CDR3 sequence (DNA): TGCAGCGTTGAAAATAGAGTGACAGCTGAGCAGTTCTTC. This chain uses TRBV29-1 with TRBJ2-1; D is perhaps TRBD1 (5 bases). This CDR3 has 13 residues. Germline values: CDR1 SQVTM, CDR2 ANQGSEA. V lost 2 bases, J lost 9 bases, and 14 bases lay in between.

The genes are TRBV20-1 and TRBJ1-2, with no clear D. Trimming took off 7 bases at V and 8 bases at J, with 11 bases between the two ends. This CDR3 comprises 10 residues. CDR1 and CDR2 (germline): DFQATT, SNEGSKA (reference sequence). CDR3 loop: CSVPPGGYTF. The CDR3 DNA sequence: TGCAGTGTTCCCCCGGGAGGCTACACCTTC.

This chain connects TRBV6-5 to TRBJ2-5; 8 nucleotides align to TRBD2. The CDR3 covers 16 residues. After removal of 2 bases from V and 5 bases from J, the junction contained 10 bases not matched to a gene. Germline lookup yields CDR1 MNHEY and CDR2 SVGAGI. The DNA of the CDR3 is TGTGCCAGCAGTTACGGCGACGGGAGGGCCCGGGAGACCCAGTACTTC. It codes for CASSYGDGRARETQYF.

The rearrangement uses TRBV9 and TRBJ2-3, with 12 bases fitting TRBD2. J gave up 2 bases and V 4 bases, and 8 bases lay outside the gene matches. The CDR3 loop spans 17 amino acids. Looked up from germline, CDR1 is SGDLS and CDR2 is YYNGEE. CDR3 sequence (DNA): TGTGCCAGCAGCTCATGGACTAGCGGGGAGGTCACAGATACGCAGTATTTT. Encoded protein: CASSSWTSGEVTDTQYF.

The chain combines TRBV27 with TRBJ2-3; D is ambiguous. The V end lost 3 bases, the J end lost 5 bases, and 15 bases lay between the germline ends. This CDR3 has 15 amino acids. The V gene's germline CDR1 is MNHEY and CDR2 SMNVEV (reference sequence). The CDR3 protein is CASSFTGHHRDTQYF. The CDR3 DNA is TGTGCCAGCAGTTTTACCGGGCACCACAGAGATACGCAGTATTTT.

The chain employs TRBV5-6 and TRBJ2-5; D not resolved. The CDR3 has 14 residues. CDR1 and CDR2 from the germline V gene are SGHDT and YYEEEE. V was pared by 2 bases and J by 4 bases, with 12 bases between. CDR3 residues: CASSFGKSLETQYF. The CDR3 bases are TGTGCCAGCAGCTTTGGGAAGTCGCTAGAGACCCAGTACTTC.

The rearrangement links TRBV7-2 to TRBJ2-7; TRBD1 aligns across 8 bases. CDR1 SGHTA and CDR2 FQGNSA come from the germline V gene. CDR3 length equals 16 residues. V shed 3 bases and J 2 bases; nucleotides not matched to a gene: 9. CDR3 bases: TGTGCCAGCAGCTTTACCCGGGACAGGCTCACCTACGAGCAGTACTTC. Translation gives CASSFTRDRLTYEQYF. Full variable domain (outside the CDR3, taken from reference TRBV7-2 and TRBJ2-7): GAGVSQSPSNKVTEKGKDVELRCDPISGHTALYWYRQSLGQGLEFLIYFQGNSAPDKSGLPSDRFSAERTGGSVSTLTIQRTQQEDSAVYLCASSFTRDRLTYEQYFGPGTRLTVT.

The V call is TRBV6-1, the J call TRBJ2-5, with a tentative D call TRBD1 (5 bases). There are 14 residues in the CDR3. The germline V gene encodes CDR1 MNHNS and CDR2 SASEGT. V lost 6 bases to trimming and J lost 4 bases, with 15 bases between them. The CDR3 region is CASSKDSLGETQYF. CDR3 DNA: TGTGCCAGCAGCAAAGACAGTCTTGGAGAGACCCAGTACTTC.

The genes are TRBV30 and TRBJ2-7; 7 bases agree with TRBD1. V gave up 8 bases and J gave up 2 bases; unmatched junction bases: 9. The V gene's germline CDR1 is GTSNPN and CDR2 SVGIG (reference sequence). This CDR3 contains 13 residues. CDR3 bases: TGTGCCGGGGCTGAAGGGACAGCCTACGAGCAGTACTTC. Amino acid sequence: CAGAEGTAYEQYF.

V and J are TRBV5-1 and TRBJ2-1, with D possibly being TRBD2 (5 bases). The V gene's germline CDR1 is SGHRS and CDR2 YFSETQ. CDR3 length: 13 amino acids. V was shortened by 3 bases and J by 4 bases, with 8 bases between the two germline ends. For the CDR3, the DNA is TGCGCCAGCAGCTCCGGACTGTACAATGAGCAGTTCTTC. The encoded protein is CASSSGLYNEQFF.

The rearrangement links TRBV7-3 to TRBJ2-3, with TRBD2 matching 7 bases. CDR3 length: 15 amino acids. With 4 bases clipped from V and 0 bases from J, the junction kept 4 bases outside the gene matches. CDR1 and CDR2 (germline): SGHTA, FQGTGA. The CDR3 is CASSSLGGSTDTQYF. The CDR3 nucleotides are TGTGCCAGCAGCTCACTGGGAGGGAGCACAGATACGCAGTATTTT.

The V and J genes are TRBV27 and TRBJ1-1, with D unresolved. V was pared by 6 bases and J by 0 bases, with 20 bases between. Looked up from germline, CDR1 is MNHEY and CDR2 is SMNVEV (reference sequence). The CDR3 is made up of 17 amino acids. In DNA form, the CDR3 reads TGTGCCAGCAGCCAAACGGGATTGGCAGCTTTGAACACTGAAGCTTTCTTT. It yields the protein CASSQTGLAALNTEAFF.

J is TRBJ2-7 and V is TRBV29-1; D remains unclear. Germline values: CDR1 SQVTM, CDR2 ANQGSEA. This CDR3 has 9 residues. This CDR3 reads CSVLGEQYF. The CDR3 nucleotides read TGCAGTGTCCTTGGGGAGCAGTACTTC.

V usage is TRBV6-4 and J usage is TRBJ2-2, with a tentative D call TRBD2 (5 bases). The CDR3 has 16 residues. In germline, CDR1 is MRHNA, CDR2 SNTAGT. V lost 2 bases to trimming and J lost 3 bases, with 13 bases between them. The CDR3 is CASSDIGSADTGELFF. CDR3 sequence (DNA): TGTGCCAGCAGTGACATCGGTAGCGCTGACACCGGGGAGCTGTTTTTT.

In nucleotides, the CDR3 is TGTGCCAGCAGCTTAACGGGACTAGCGGGAGCGGCCGAGCAGTACTTC. As protein: CASSLTGLAGAAEQYF. The rearrangement links TRBV7-3 to TRBJ2-7, with 14 bases fitting TRBD2. CDR3 length equals 16 residues. Germline assignment: CDR1 SGHTA and CDR2 FQGTGA. The V segment lost 0 bases and the J segment 6 bases; nucleotides outside the gene matches: 4.

This sequence joins TRBV19 and TRBJ1-2, with no clear D. Germline-derived CDR1 and CDR2 are LNHDA and SQIVND (reference sequence). This CDR3 is built from 15 residues. Trimming removed 3 bases at V and 1 base at J, with 12 bases between. CDR3 protein: CASSIVLEDNYGYTF. The CDR3 coding sequence is TGTGCCAGTAGTATTGTTCTGGAGGATAACTATGGCTACACCTTC.

This chain joins TRBV4-2 and TRBJ2-1; 9 nucleotides line up with TRBD2. Germline V gene data show CDR1 as LGHNA and CDR2 as YNFKEQ. V lost 3 bases to trimming and J lost 8 bases; unmatched junction nucleotides: 11. The CDR3 is 16 amino acids. The CDR3 coding sequence is TGTGCCAGCAGCCAGCGGATAGCGGGAGTCGGGGATGAGCAGTTCTTC. The encoded protein is CASSQRIAGVGDEQFF.

The chain employs TRBV4-2 and TRBJ2-3, with D possibly matching TRBD2 (5 bases). Trimming took off 3 bases at V and 0 bases at J, with 16 bases between the two ends. The CDR3 is 17 residues long. Germline CDR1 reads LGHNA; CDR2 reads YNFKEQ. The CDR3 spells CASSQTGVAPSTDTQYF. As DNA, the CDR3 is TGTGCCAGCAGCCAGACCGGGGTCGCGCCGAGCACAGATACGCAGTATTTT.

This clone was picked up one time. The V and J genes are TRBV7-9 and TRBJ2-7; 7 nucleotides line up with TRBD1. Germline assignment: CDR1 SEHNR and CDR2 FQNEAQ (reference sequence). CDR3 length: 14 amino acids. V gave up 5 bases and J gave up 7 bases; unmatched junction bases: 11. The CDR3 here is CASSGWDRPWEQYF. The DNA of the CDR3 is TGTGCCAGCAGCGGATGGGACAGACCTTGGGAGCAGTACTTC. The full variable domain, rest sourced from reference TRBV7-9 and TRBJ2-7, is DTGVSQNPRHKITKRGQNVTFRCDPISEHNRLYWYRQTLGQGPEFLTYFQNEAQLEKSRLLSDRFSAERPKGSFSTLEIQRTEQGDSAMYLCASSGWDRPWEQYFGPGTRLTVT.

V and J are TRBV4-2 and TRBJ1-1; D possibly corresponds to TRBD1 (6 bases). CDR3 length: 17 residues. Germline V gene data show CDR1 as LGHNA and CDR2 as YNFKEQ. V gave up 3 bases and J gave up 0 bases, with 17 bases separating them. The CDR3 nucleotides are TGTGCCAGCAGCCAGAATCTGGACAGCTTTATGAACACTGAAGCTTTCTTT. It codes for CASSQNLDSFMNTEAFF.